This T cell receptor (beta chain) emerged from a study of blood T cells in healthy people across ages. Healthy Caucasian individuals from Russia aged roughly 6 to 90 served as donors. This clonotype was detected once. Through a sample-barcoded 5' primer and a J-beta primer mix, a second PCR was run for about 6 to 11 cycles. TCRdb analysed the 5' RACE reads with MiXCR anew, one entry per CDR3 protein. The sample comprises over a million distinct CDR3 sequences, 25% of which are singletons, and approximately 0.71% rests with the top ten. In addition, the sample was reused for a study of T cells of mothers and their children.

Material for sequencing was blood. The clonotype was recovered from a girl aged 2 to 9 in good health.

This CDR3 reads CASSFLIGGEDQPQHF. The DNA for the CDR3 is TGTGCCAGCAGTTTCCTCATCGGCGGGGAGGATCAGCCCCAGCATTTT. The chain employs TRBV12-3 or TRBV12-4 and TRBJ1-5, with D unclear. Trimming left V 3 bases short and J 5 bases short, with 17 bases between. The CDR3 has 16 residues.